The present TCR beta chain was sequenced within a study of identifying expanded T cells in peripheral blood (dated by TCRdb to 2018 to 2020). The study in broad terms: Technical replicates were generated by sequencing separate aliquots of the same genomic DNA pool, with four replicates compared pairwise.

No immune events such as infections were documented for the healthy donors during the collection period. Blood repertoires from healthy donors were used as a training cohort for calibrating time-dependent variance in a beta-binomial model of differential abundance of T-cell clones. The training cohort was composed of approximately ten healthy donors, 3 female and 7 male. Donor ages ranged from about 29 to 70 years, with an average of around 45 years. Whole blood was collected from each healthy donor at three time points spaced 2 to 3 weeks apart and obtained from a commercial supplier. For immunosequencing, genomic DNA was extracted from unsorted whole blood. A note on this clone: Its antigen is not yet known. There are no base qualities to consult, and no much larger clone falls within one base.

What the study reported, not specific to this receptor: The authors expected biological variance in healthy repertoires might increase further over much longer intervals such as months to years. Between technical replicates the binomial model flagged 0.9 to 1.5 differentially abundant clones, whereas over roughly 2 weeks the binomial model flagged about 15 and over roughly 4 weeks around 19. Across all healthy-donor time intervals, the beta-binomial model significantly lowered both the number of clones called differentially abundant and the false-positive rate. For all healthy donors, the variance in clone template counts between approximately 2-week samples rose significantly as total template count increased.

The immunoSEQ Assay, which uses bias-controlled multiplex PCR amplification of genomic DNA, was used to profile TCRbeta CDR3 regions. As for the authors' bioinformatics: To quantify the absolute abundance of each unique TCRbeta CDR3 region, the sequences were collapsed and filtered. Differential abundance was tested with two models: a binomial (Fisher-equivalent) model and a beta-binomial model that adds time-dependent variance fitted from healthy donors. Clones with fewer than 5 combined templates were removed, and a clone was called differentially abundant if the clone's Benjamini-Hochberg FDR was below 0.01. The form v = (b*log(k)+a)^2 was used to model beta-binomial variance as a function of total template count across the two samples. TCRdb took this table from immuneACCESS and kept in-frame rearrangements with V and J called. Such tables lack part of the clones; where checked against another copy, unresolved V genes explain under half of the gap, and the rest is unexplained. Clone size and V and J calls were adopted from that table, with D and trimming inferred from the DNA. This sample lists 100,000 to 150,000 clones; 86% were detected once. 8.4% of the sample lies in the top ten.

The germline V gene supplies CDR1 SGHTA and CDR2 FQGTGA. V is reduced by 1 base and J by 7 bases, leaving a spacing of 11 bases between them. The CDR3 spans 14 residues, from the cysteine through the phenylalanine. Here the CDR3 DNA is all that survives: 42 bases in frame from base 1. The sequence is built from TRBV7-3 and TRBJ2-4, and TRBD2 may be the D gene, going by 5 matching bases. The TCR was taken from a person between 18 and 75 years old in good health. The sample taken for sequencing was blood. The base sequence is TGTGCCAGCAGCTTAAGTGGTCGGGGTAACATTCAGTACTTC. This sequence encodes CASSLSGRGNIQYF. Where the CDR3 stops, the reference TRBV7-3 and TRBJ2-4 genes take over; the full variable domain is GAGVSQTPSNKVTEKGKYVELRCDPISGHTALYWYRQSLGQGPEFLIYFQGTGAADDSGLPNDRFFAVRPEGSVSTLKIQRTERGDSAVYLCASSLSGRGNIQYFGAGTRLSVL.